This paragraph covers one T cell receptor beta chain sequence. Generated by immunoSEQ multiplex PCR, the TCRdb table keeps only in-frame clones and is missing some. The sample consists of fewer than 200,000 clones, about nine tenths of them appearing once. The CDR3 totals 14 residues. The germline V gene has CDR1 MNHEY and CDR2 SVGAGI. V gave up 7 bases and J gave up 11 bases, with 21 bases separating them. The entry originates in a study of blood T cell repertoires in COVID-19. Study information: From T cells, B-cell-depleted T cells, or PBMCs came the material, which was cDNA or gDNA.

This TCR was recovered from a woman under 30 who had recovered from COVID-19. This rearrangement joins TRBV6-5 to TRBJ1-5; weak D call: TRBD1 (5 bases). The source material was PBMCs or T cells enriched from blood (not recorded which). In nucleotides, the CDR3 is TGTGCCAGCATTCTAGGACCGGGGGGAGGGTCCCAGCATTTT. It specifies CASILGPGGGSQHF.